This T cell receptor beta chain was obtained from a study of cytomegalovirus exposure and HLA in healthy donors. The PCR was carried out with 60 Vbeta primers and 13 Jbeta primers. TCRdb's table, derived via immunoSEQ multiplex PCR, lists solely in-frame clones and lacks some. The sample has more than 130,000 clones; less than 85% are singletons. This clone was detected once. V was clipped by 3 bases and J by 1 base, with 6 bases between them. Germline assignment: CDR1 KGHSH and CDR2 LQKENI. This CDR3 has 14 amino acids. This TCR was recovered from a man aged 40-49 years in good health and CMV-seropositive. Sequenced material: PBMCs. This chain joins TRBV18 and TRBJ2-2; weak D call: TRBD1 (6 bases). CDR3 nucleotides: TGTGCCAGCTCACCGACAGGGAACACCGGGGAGCTGTTTTTT. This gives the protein CASSPTGNTGELFF.